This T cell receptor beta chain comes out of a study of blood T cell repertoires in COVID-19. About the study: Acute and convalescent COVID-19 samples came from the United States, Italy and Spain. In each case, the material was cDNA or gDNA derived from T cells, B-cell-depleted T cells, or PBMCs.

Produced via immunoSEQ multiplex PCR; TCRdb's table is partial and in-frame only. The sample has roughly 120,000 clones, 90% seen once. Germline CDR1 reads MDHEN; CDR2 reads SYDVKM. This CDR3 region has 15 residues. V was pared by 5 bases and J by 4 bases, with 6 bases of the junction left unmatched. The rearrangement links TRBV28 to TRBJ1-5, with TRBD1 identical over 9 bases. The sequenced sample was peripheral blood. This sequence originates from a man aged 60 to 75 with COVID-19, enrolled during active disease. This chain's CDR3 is CASSKGTGRNQPQHF. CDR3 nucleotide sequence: TGTGCCAGCAGTAAGGGGACAGGGCGGAATCAGCCCCAGCATTTT.